The 8 T cell receptor beta chains presented below share a single source sample, sequenced in a study of shared clonotypes between healthy human individuals (dated by TCRdb to the early 2020s). The library came from the immunoSEQ multiplex PCR assay. As stored in TCRdb, this immuneACCESS dataset retains in-frame rearrangements with V and J assigned. A fraction of the clones does not appear; measured against another copy, unresolved V genes explain less than half of the discrepancy, and the remainder lacks a known reason. This sample lists about 1.5 million clones; roughly 96% were detected once. Of the sample, more than 0.9% falls within the top ten clones. The sequencing input was naive CD4+ T cells sorted from blood. The cell subset or site label, as the study defines it: CD45RA+ positively selected. These receptors were obtained from a man younger than 40 in good health.

V is TRBV5-1 and J is TRBJ1-3; weak D call: TRBD1 (6 bases). The length of the CDR3 is 15 residues. V lost 0 bases and J lost 1, with 8 bases in between. Germline V CDR1 and CDR2: SGHRS, YFSETQ. CDR3 coding DNA: TGCGCCAGCAGCTTGGACGGACAGTCTGGAAACACCATATATTTT. Translation gives CASSLDGQSGNTIYF.

This CDR3 reads CSADWRLSYNEQFF. DNA of the CDR3: TGCAGCGCTGACTGGCGTCTCTCCTACAATGAGCAGTTCTTC. The chain joins TRBV29-1 to TRBJ2-1; D gene uncertain. CDR1 SQVTM and CDR2 ANQGSEA come from the germline V gene. CDR3 length equals 14 residues. The V end lost 7 bases, the J end lost 0 bases, and 13 bases lay between the germline ends.

Only one count was recorded for this clone. A read error may produce the germline difference seen at one junction end. The V call is TRBV19, the J call TRBJ1-1, with 10 bases matching TRBD1. The germline CDR1 and CDR2 sequences are LNHDA and SQIVND (reference sequence). The CDR3 contains 13 residues. DNA for the CDR3: TGTGCCAGTAGTATGGGGACAGGGGAAACTGAAGGCTTT. It codes for CASSMGTGETEGF.

The chain combines TRBV4-1 with TRBJ2-2; the match to TRBD2 covers 8 bases. Trimming took 1 base from V and 5 from J; bases not matched to a gene: 9. The CDR3 runs 17 residues. Germline-derived CDR1 and CDR2 are MGHRA and YSYEKL. The CDR3 protein is CASSQVQAGVYTGELFF. The CDR3 DNA reads TGCGCCAGCAGCCAAGTTCAAGCGGGAGTATATACCGGGGAGCTGTTTTTT.

The rearrangement joins TRBV28 to TRBJ1-2; 7 nucleotides match TRBD1. The germline V gene encodes CDR1 MDHEN and CDR2 SYDVKM. The CDR3 contains 14 residues. J lost 2 bases, V lost 5 bases, and 5 bases had no gene match. The CDR3: CASSVTGQNYGYTF. CDR3 DNA: TGTGCCAGCAGTGTGACAGGGCAAAACTATGGCTACACCTTC.

This clone was recorded once. The CDR3 sequence: CASSFGDREFRRGPYEQYF. The DNA for the CDR3 is TGTGCCAGCAGTTTTGGGGACAGGGAATTTCGCCGGGGGCCCTACGAGCAGTACTTC. The rearrangement joins TRBV28 to TRBJ2-7; TRBD1 matches at 9 bases. This CDR3 comprises 19 residues. Germline V lookup: CDR1 MDHEN, CDR2 SYDVKM. Germline trimming cut 3 bases from V and 2 bases from J; bases unmatched to any gene: 17.

V is TRBV6-6 and J is TRBJ2-7; D might be TRBD2 (5 bases). The CDR3 has 14 amino acids. V lost 5 bases to trimming and J lost 1 base, with 12 bases between them. In germline, CDR1 is MNHNY, CDR2 SVGAGI (reference sequence). CDR3 nucleotides: TGTGCCAGCAGTCCCACAGCGGATTCCTACGAGCAGTACTTC. Protein sequence: CASSPTADSYEQYF.

The rearrangement uses TRBV21-1 and TRBJ2-5. TRBV21-1 is a recognized pseudogene. CDR3 length equals 18 residues. CDR3: CASSKVFGSQGCGKTQYF. In DNA, the CDR3 is TGTGCCAGCAGCAAAGTATTCGGCAGCCAAGGGTGTGGGAAGACCCAGTACTTC.